The rows below give T cell receptor beta chains drawn from one sample of a study of metastatic and nonmetastatic thyroid tumors. TCRdb re-clonotyped the PCR reads through MiXCR. The data contain 15,000 to 20,000 clones, about 32% of them seen just once; the ten biggest clones take up 9.5% to 11%. The sample comprised tumor tissue. The receptor set was obtained from a male donor with papillary thyroid cancer or a benign thyroid nodule (not recorded which). Some clones in this sample may be carry-over from other donors' samples. CDR3s leave out the opening cysteine and the closing phenylalanine or tryptophan.

v_call	cdr3_length	j_call	cdr3_aa
TRBV10-1	12	TRBJ2-2	ASSEVGDTGELF
TRBV3-1	13	TRBJ2-1	ASSLNPSGYGEQF
TRBV20-1	14	TRBJ2-1	SAAREGGFGPVEQF
TRBV11-2	12	TRBJ1-5	ASSPTGNRQPQH
TRBV5-1	10	TRBJ1-2	ASGLDGKGYT
TRBV4-1	13	TRBJ1-1	ASSQVSTGNTEAF
TRBV5-1	12	TRBJ1-4	ASSPGGAGEKLF
TRBV24-1	10	TRBJ2-1	ATSAVGTTHF
TRBV5-1	14	TRBJ1-1	ASSLAGGAMNTEAF
TRBV3-1	13	TRBJ1-2	ASSQYGTGHYCYT
TRBV27	12	TRBJ2-7	ASTILDHLYEHY
TRBV5-1	14	TRBJ2-2	ASSYSGRADTGELF
TRBV6-1	10	TRBJ1-6	ASSLRGSPLH
TRBV18	14	TRBJ1-4	ASSPPWEQGGEKLF
TRBV20-1	13	TRBJ2-1	SALRLAGGPNEQF
TRBV6-1	13	TRBJ1-2	ASSIKNRDSYGYT
TRBV4-2	11	TRBJ2-3	ASSQDSSRKQY
TRBV10-1	11	TRBJ2-7	ASSEGLAEEQY
TRBV11-1	15	TRBJ2-3	ASSPGLAGARTDTQY
TRBV4-1	13	TRBJ2-5	ASSRLPVGSETQY
TRBV20-1	10	TRBJ2-7	SARGPNSPGG
TRBV30	12	TRBJ1-4	AWSVSGQSEKLF
TRBV7-8	14	TRBJ1-1	ASSFLDYSYIAEAF
TRBV10-1	12	TRBJ1-1	ASSEGGTNTEAF
TRBV9	13	TRBJ1-2	ASSVGVQANYGYT
TRBV19	11	TRBJ2-7	ASSHGTSGEQY
TRBV28	11	TRBJ1-3	ASSFQGSGTIY
TRBV5-1	15	TRBJ2-7	ASSLVHLDYRVDEQY
TRBV10-1	12	TRBJ1-1	ASSAGDRVTEAF
TRBV3-1	12	TRBJ1-6	ASSLFEAGGPLH
TRBV6-1	13	TRBJ2-7	ASSEADDSPYEQY
TRBV20-1	13	TRBJ2-7	SARSVTIGAYEQY
TRBV20-1	11	TRBJ2-5	SARSELQETQY